This T cell receptor (beta chain) is from a study of cytomegalovirus exposure and HLA in healthy donors. Some clones are missing from TCRdb's copy, which holds only in-frame ones; the method was immunoSEQ multiplex PCR. This sample has 110,000 or so clones; 70% to 90% occur once, and the top ten carry about 2%. The CDR3 loop spans 15 amino acids. Germline V gives CDR1 MRHNA, CDR2 SNTAGT. V was shortened by 6 bases and J by 0 bases, with 14 bases between the two germline ends. The receptor was derived from a woman in her 30s in good health and CMV-seronegative. Source material: PBMCs. J is TRBJ1-2 and V is TRBV6-4, with D perhaps TRBD1 (6 bases). CDR3 protein: CASRLRGASNYGYTF. The CDR3 DNA is TGTGCCAGCAGACTGCGGGGGGCGTCTAACTATGGCTACACCTTC.